The 29 T cell receptor beta chains below all came from one sample that was sequenced in a study of T cell clonality in common variable immunodeficiency. Some clones are missing from TCRdb's copy, which holds only in-frame ones; the method was immunoSEQ multiplex PCR. This sample has about 37,000 clones, each found more than once. Sequencing was performed on peripheral blood mononuclear cells. The receptors were sampled from a person aged 18-69 years in good health.

This clone was detected many times. The read falls 3 residues short of the CDR3 end, and the missing part is taken from the germline J gene. The chain links TRBV7-8 to TRBJ1-4, with 9 bases matching TRBD1. Trimming removed 0 bases from V and 2 bases from J; junction bases left unmatched: 4. The CDR3 has 17 residues. The germline CDR1 and CDR2 sequences are SGHVS and FQNEAQ. CDR3 loop: CASSLATGGDTNEKLFF. Partial CDR3 DNA: TGTGCCAGCAGCTTAGCGACAGGGGGGGACACTAATGAAAAA.

In its sample, this clone was seen many times. At one end, the junction sequence differs from germline, possibly due to a read error. The DNA read from the CDR3 is TGCGCCAGCAGCCGGACGACAGGGGGCTATGGC. Its protein is CASSRTTGGYG. The whole CDR3 protein is CASSRTTGGYGYTF. The rearrangement links TRBV4-2 to TRBJ1-2; 9 bases are shared with TRBD1. The read ends 3 residues before the CDR3 terminus; that terminus is restored from the germline J gene. The CDR3 contains 14 residues. In germline, CDR1 is LGHNA, CDR2 YNFKEQ.

This clone has a count of ten or more. The CDR3 extends 3 residues past the end of the read, so its final part is completed from the germline J gene. The chain couples TRBV5-1 to TRBJ1-2; no clear D. The CDR3 sequence is 13 residues long. Germline CDR1 and CDR2: SGHRS and YFSETQ. Between the trimmed V and J ends, which lost 0 bases and 7 bases, there was a span of 10 bases. The covered CDR3 bases are TGCGCCAGCAGCTTGGAGGTTCAAGGTGGC. This translates into CASSLEVQGG. The full CDR3 is CASSLEVQGGYTF. The full variable domain, with the rest looked up from reference TRBV5-1 and TRBJ1-2, is KAGVTQTPRYLIKTRGQQVTLSCSPISGHRSVSWYQQTPGQGLQFLFEYFSETQRNKGNFPGRFSGRQFSNSRSEMNVSTLELGDSALYLCASSLEVQGGYTFGSGTRLTVV.

This clone was found many times. The CDR3 is cut off 3 residues early in the read; its end comes from the germline J gene. This chain links TRBV15 with TRBJ2-7, with D tentatively TRBD2 (6 bases). V was trimmed by 5 bases and J by 1 base, leaving 12 bases between them. Germline loops: CDR1 LNHNV, CDR2 YYDKDF (reference sequence). The CDR3 length is 14 residues. CDR3 region: CATSSRDSSYEQYF. The DNA read from the CDR3 is TGTGCCACCAGCTCCCGGGACTCTTCCTACGAG.

This clone was found many times. The read ends 3 residues before the CDR3 terminus; that terminus is restored from the germline J gene. The rearrangement joins TRBV30 to TRBJ1-5; D remains unclear. The CDR3 is 15 amino acids. Trimming took 1 base from V and 2 from J, leaving 12 bases between them. Per the germline V gene, CDR1 is GTSNPN and CDR2 is SVGIG (reference sequence). Incomplete CDR3 DNA: TGTGCCTGGAGTGCCTCGTCCACGGGCAATCAGCCC. It is translated as CAWSASSTGNQP. In full, the CDR3 reads CAWSASSTGNQPQHF.

This clone was counted at least ten times. The CDR3 sequence is CASSRTGGTGELFF. The CDR3 bases that were read are TGTGCCAGTTCCCGGACAGGGGGAACCGGGGAG. J is TRBJ2-2 and V is TRBV19, with TRBD1 matching 10 bases. The observed sequence ends 3 residues before the CDR3 terminus, with the missing tail filled in from the germline J gene. Trimming cost V 8 bases and J 5 bases; bases outside gene matches: 5. CDR3 length: 14 residues. Germline CDR1 and CDR2: LNHDA and SQIVND (reference sequence). Full variable domain (missing parts from reference TRBV19 and TRBJ2-2): DGGITQSPKYLFRKEGQNVTLSCEQNLNHDAMYWYRQDPGQGLRLIYYSQIVNDFQKGDIAEGYSVSREKKESFPLTVTSAQKNPTAFYLCASSRTGGTGELFFGEGSRLTVL.

This clone showed up many times. The read falls 3 residues short of the CDR3 end, and the missing part is taken from the germline J gene. The rearrangement links TRBV15 to TRBJ2-6; D not resolved. Per the germline V gene, CDR1 is LNHNV and CDR2 is YYDKDF (reference sequence). This CDR3 is 13 amino acids long. The ends were cut back, 5 bases at V and 1 base at J, with 3 bases in the middle. CDR3: CATSLSGANVLTF. Partial CDR3 DNA: TGTGCCACCAGCTTATCTGGGGCCAACGTC. The whole variable domain, filled in from reference TRBV15 and TRBJ2-6, reads DAMVIQNPRYQVTQFGKPVTLSCSQTLNHNVMYWYQQKSSQAPKLLFHYYDKDFNNEADTPDNFQSRRPNTSFCFLDIRSPGLGDTAMYLCATSLSGANVLTFGAGSRLTVL.

This clone occurred many times. The CDR3 goes on 3 residues after the read ends, and that part is filled in from the germline J gene. The rearrangement uses TRBV18 and TRBJ1-5, with 7 bases lining up with TRBD1. Trimming removed 4 bases from V and 1 base from J; junction bases left unmatched: 10. Per the germline V gene, CDR1 is KGHSH and CDR2 is LQKENI. This CDR3 spans 17 amino acids. Here the CDR3 reads CASSLDRAGWSNQPQHF. CDR3 DNA, as far as it was read: TGTGCCAGCTCACTCGACAGGGCGGGGTGGAGCAATCAGCCC.

This clone has a count of ten or more. CDR3 region: CASSDGGHSYNEQFF. The part of the CDR3 DNA that was read is TGTGCCAGCAGTGACGGGGGACACTCCTACAATGAG. This chain uses TRBV6-4 with TRBJ2-1, with TRBD1 as a possible D gene (6 bases). From the germline J gene comes the end of the CDR3, since the read stops 3 residues before it. This CDR3 is 15 amino acids long. Germline CDR1 MRHNA, CDR2 SNTAGT. Trimming removed 2 bases from V and 0 bases from J, with 8 bases in between.

The table lists this clone with many counts. The CDR3 end lies 3 residues beyond the end of the read and is filled in from the germline J gene. This chain uses TRBV20-1 with TRBJ1-1, with a weak D call TRBD1 (6 bases). This CDR3 is built from 14 residues. Trimming took 2 bases from V and 4 from J, leaving 14 bases between them. From germline, CDR1 is DFQATT and CDR2 SNEGSKA (reference sequence). CDR3 bases read: TGCAGTGCTAGAAGGGGGGGGGTCGGCACTGAA. Protein: CSARRGGVGTE. The entire CDR3 protein is CSARRGGVGTEAFF.

This clone occurred a few times. Read coverage stops 3 residues before the CDR3 terminus; the germline J gene supplies the remainder. The chain joins TRBV19 to TRBJ1-5; maybe TRBD1 (6 bases). CDR1 is LNHDA, CDR2 SQIVND, per germline (reference sequence). Trimming removed 3 bases at V and 3 bases at J, with 15 bases between. This CDR3 region has 16 residues. The CDR3 loop reads CASSMGDNNVNQPQHF. The covered CDR3 bases are TGTGCCAGTAGTATGGGGGACAATAATGTCAATCAGCCC.

This clone has at least ten counts. Incomplete CDR3 DNA: TGCGCCAGCAGTGAATTGACCGGGACAGCCTACGAG. It codes for CASSELTGTAYE. The whole CDR3 protein reads CASSELTGTAYEQYF. The chain recombines TRBV10-1 with TRBJ2-7, with 7 bases fitting TRBD1. The read comes to an end 3 residues before the CDR3 does, leaving the germline J gene to fill in the end. After removal of 3 bases from V and 2 bases from J, the junction contained 7 bases not matched to a gene. The CDR3 is 15 amino acids. In germline, CDR1 is WNHNN, CDR2 SYGVQD (reference sequence).

This clone came up many times. The missing CDR3 end, 3 residues past where the read stops, is filled in from the germline J gene. The chain has TRBV20-1 and TRBJ2-3; 7 bases line up with TRBD2. Germline V CDR1 and CDR2: DFQATT, SNEGSKA (reference sequence). The CDR3 is 14 amino acids. Trimming at V came to 2 bases and at J to 4 bases, leaving 6 bases not matched to a gene. This CDR3 reads CSARRAGASDTQYF. The CDR3 DNA, read in part, is TGCAGTGCTAGAAGGGCGGGAGCCTCAGATACG.

This clone occurred many times. The CDR3 goes on 3 residues after the read ends, and that part is filled in from the germline J gene. The chain is built from TRBV20-1 and TRBJ2-5; the match to TRBD1 covers 10 bases. The CDR3 is 19 amino acids. Germline CDR1 is DFQATT and CDR2 is SNEGSKA (reference sequence). Unmatched junction bases numbered 22, after V lost 4 bases and J lost 5 bases. The CDR3 reads CSANAIRDRGGLGHETQYF. CDR3 DNA (partial): TGCAGTGCTAACGCAATCCGGGACAGGGGAGGCTTGGGTCACGAGACC.

This clone was observed at least ten times. Read data end 3 residues before the CDR3 end; the end is taken from the germline J gene. The rearrangement joins TRBV5-1 to TRBJ2-1; no reliable D call. Germline-derived CDR1 and CDR2 are SGHRS and YFSETQ. The CDR3 runs 13 residues. V was trimmed by 4 bases and J by 2 bases, leaving 7 bases between them. The CDR3 spells CASSIDTYNEQFF. The sequenced part of the CDR3 DNA is TGCGCCAGCAGCATTGACACCTACAATGAG.

This clone showed up many times. With the read ending 3 residues before the CDR3 end, the germline J gene is used to fill in that end. The chain recombines TRBV29-1 with TRBJ1-4, with 8 bases aligning to TRBD1. The CDR3 runs to 13 residues. Germline-derived CDR1 and CDR2 are SQVTM and ANQGSEA. V lost 7 bases, J lost 5 bases, and 6 bases stayed unmatched. The CDR3 region is CSAGDRTNEKLFF. The DNA read from the CDR3 is TGCAGCGCCGGGGACAGGACCAATGAAAAA. The whole variable domain, remainder taken from reference TRBV29-1 and TRBJ1-4, is SAVISQKPSRDICQRGTSLTIQCQVDSQVTMMFWYRQQPGQSLTLIATANQGSEATYESGFVIDKFPISRPNLTFSTLTVSNMSPEDSSIYLCSAGDRTNEKLFFGSGTQLSVL.

This clone occurred many times. The read finishes 3 residues shy of the CDR3 end, and the germline J gene is used to complete it. J is TRBJ2-5 and V is TRBV6-2 or TRBV6-3; 10 bases match TRBD2. Per the germline V gene, CDR1 is MNHEY and CDR2 is SVGEGT. V was pared by 2 bases and J by 0 bases, with 6 bases of the junction left unmatched. The CDR3 has 17 amino acids. CDR3 DNA (partial): TGTGCCAGCAGTTACCCTACTAGCGGGGCGTACCAAGAGACC. Encoded protein: CASSYPTSGAYQET. The CDR3 in its entirety is CASSYPTSGAYQETQYF.

This clone was counted many times. The read terminates 3 residues ahead of where the CDR3 ends, so the germline J gene completes it. The chain combines TRBV30 with TRBJ1-1; 8 positions agree with TRBD1. The germline V gene encodes CDR1 GTSNPN and CDR2 SVGIG (reference sequence). Trimming removed 0 bases from V and 4 bases from J; junction bases left unmatched: 4. This CDR3 has 14 residues. Partial CDR3 DNA: TGTGCCTGGAGTGTTTCACAGGGGGGCACTGAA. Translation gives CAWSVSQGGTE. The CDR3 in full is CAWSVSQGGTEAFF.

This clone was counted at least ten times. The CDR3 sequence: CSARPPGRITETQYF. The sequenced part of the CDR3 DNA is TGCAGTGCTAGACCCCCAGGGAGGATCACGGAGACC. The chain couples TRBV20-1 to TRBJ2-5, with D possibly being TRBD2 (6 bases). Coverage ceases 3 residues before the CDR3 finishes, and the germline J gene fills in the end. Germline loops: CDR1 DFQATT, CDR2 SNEGSKA (reference sequence). The V end was cut by 2 bases, the J end by 5 bases, with 18 bases between. CDR3 length equals 15 residues.

Ten or more counts support this clone. The CDR3 extends 3 residues past the end of the read, so its final part is completed from the germline J gene. J is TRBJ2-1 and V is TRBV2; 9 bases are shared with TRBD2. There are 15 residues in the CDR3. Germline values: CDR1 SNHLY, CDR2 FYNNEI. V shed 7 bases and J 9 bases; nucleotides not matched to a gene: 13. CDR3 DNA (partial): TGTGCCAGCAATCCTAGGTTCGCGGGGGGGGCTGAG. Its translation: CASNPRFAGGAE. The whole CDR3 sequence is CASNPRFAGGAEQFF.

This clone has ten or more counts. Read data end 3 residues before the CDR3 end; the end is taken from the germline J gene. The V call is TRBV5-1, the J call TRBJ1-2, with 9 bases matching TRBD1. CDR1 and CDR2 (germline): SGHRS, YFSETQ. The CDR3 spans 14 residues. V shed 4 bases, J shed 7 bases, and the junction held 8 bases outside the gene matches. The part of the CDR3 DNA that was read is TGCGCCAGCAGCCCGGGACAGGGTATGTTTGGC. Protein product: CASSPGQGMFG. In full, the CDR3 is CASSPGQGMFGYTF.

This clone was seen repeatedly, ten times or more. At one of its ends the junction is not consistent with the germline gene, which may arise from a read error. The read ends 3 residues shy of where the CDR3 ends; the end is completed using the germline J gene. This chain links TRBV4-2 with TRBJ2-5, with 11 bases identical to TRBD2. CDR1 and CDR2 from the germline V gene are LGHNA and YNFKEQ. This CDR3 is 18 amino acids long. The part of the CDR3 DNA that was read is TGCGCCAGCAGCCAAGATCCACTAGCGGGAGCCTTGGGGGAGACC. This encodes CASSQDPLAGALGET. The CDR3 in its entirety is CASSQDPLAGALGETQYF.

This clone was recorded many times. CDR3 protein: CASSSQGRNEQFF. CDR3 bases read: TGTGCCAGTAGTTCGCAGGGGAGGAATGAG. The rearrangement uses TRBV19 and TRBJ2-1; D may match TRBD1 or TRBD2 (6 bases each). The read finishes 3 residues shy of the CDR3 end, and the germline J gene is used to complete it. The CDR3 consists of 13 residues. With 5 bases removed from V and 7 bases from J, the gap between germline ends came to 12 bases. Looked up from germline, CDR1 is LNHDA and CDR2 is SQIVND (reference sequence).

This clone appeared many times. The read ends 3 residues shy of where the CDR3 ends; the end is completed using the germline J gene. The rearrangement links TRBV5-1 to TRBJ1-5; D possibly corresponds to TRBD1 (5 bases). Germline CDR1 SGHRS, CDR2 YFSETQ. V lost 3 bases to trimming and J lost 3 bases, with 16 bases between them. The CDR3 is 16 residues long. The part of the CDR3 DNA that was read is TGCGCCAGCAGCTGGAAGGGGTTGCTTGACAATCAGCCC. This translates into CASSWKGLLDNQP. The whole CDR3 sequence reads CASSWKGLLDNQPQHF.

Many counts were recorded for this clone. The read halts 3 residues ahead of the CDR3 end, with the missing end drawn from the germline J gene. The chain links TRBV7-2 to TRBJ1-4, with TRBD1 as a possible D gene (5 bases). The ends were cut back, 2 bases at V and 7 bases at J, with 14 bases in the middle. Germline CDR1 and CDR2: SGHTA and FQGNSA. There are 15 residues in the CDR3. CDR3 DNA, as far as it was read: TGTGCCAGCAGCTTAACCGGGACTTTGGGTGAAAAA. It encodes CASSLTGTLGEK. The complete CDR3 protein is CASSLTGTLGEKLFF.

For this clone: The DNA ends 3 residues before the CDR3 does, and the rest of the CDR3 is filled in from the germline J gene. The V and J genes are TRBV7-6 and TRBJ1-2; D not certain. Germline V lookup: CDR1 SGHVS, CDR2 FNYEAQ. This CDR3 has 18 residues. CDR3 amino acids: CASSLDPASGPSYNDYTF. The sequenced CDR3 bases are TGTGCCAGCAGCTTAGACCCGGCTAGCGGGCCGTCCTACAATGAC.

In its sample, this clone was seen many times. Read sequence stops 3 residues before the CDR3 end, and the germline J gene provides the missing end. The chain couples TRBV5-6 to TRBJ1-6, with unresolved D. V was shortened by 1 base and J by 10 bases, with 15 bases between the two germline ends. Germline CDR1 SGHDT, CDR2 YYEEEE. The CDR3 contains 15 residues. The chain's CDR3 is CASSLFGGFGSPLHF. The CDR3 bases that were read are TGTGCCAGCAGCTTGTTTGGCGGCTTTGGGTCACCC.

This clone was counted ten times or more. The CDR3 extends 3 residues past the end of the read, so its final part is completed from the germline J gene. The chain links TRBV19 to TRBJ1-5; possible D gene TRBD1, 5 bases. This CDR3 is 15 amino acids long. In germline, CDR1 is LNHDA, CDR2 SQIVND (reference sequence). V was shortened by 7 bases and J by 1 base, with 14 bases between the two germline ends. This chain's CDR3 is CASTLDPGSNQPQHF. The CDR3 bases that were read are TGTGCCAGTACCTTAGATCCAGGGAGCAATCAGCCC.

This clone was counted only a few times. Sequencing ends 3 residues short of the CDR3 end; the germline J gene provides the rest. This chain joins TRBV10-2 and TRBJ2-7; possible D gene TRBD1, 7 bases. The CDR3 runs 14 residues. V lost 4 bases and J 5 bases, leaving 15 bases between the germline ends. Germline V gene data show CDR1 as WSHSY and CDR2 as SAAADI. The sequenced CDR3 bases are TGCGCCAGCAGTGGATTCCAGGGGGGTCACGAG. It translates to CASSGFQGGHE. The full CDR3 protein is CASSGFQGGHEQYF.